In this sample, the clone carrying this TCR beta chain turned up a few times. The junction departs from the called germline gene at one end, perhaps through a read error. Only in-frame clones appear in the TCRdb table, and some are missing; sequencing was by immunoSEQ multiplex PCR. Among roughly 83,000 clones listed, about 92% were seen once. The CDR3 length is 13 residues. Looked up from germline, CDR1 is SSHAT and CDR2 is FNYEAQ (reference sequence). The entry originates in a study of technical replicates of blood from several donors. The clonotype originates from a human donor in good health. Specimen: T cells isolated from PBMCs. The chain carries TRBV7-7 and TRBJ1-1; maybe TRBD1 (5 bases). CDR3 nucleotides: TGTGCTAGCAGCCTACAGGTGAACACTGAAGCTTTCTTT. It specifies CASSLQVNTEAFF.